This TCR beta chain came from a study of shared clonotypes between healthy human individuals. Study context: Researchers drew samples from a couple of women and a few men aged 18 to 49.

CDR3 length equals 13 residues. V was pared by 5 bases and J by 3 bases, with 10 bases between. Germline V lookup: CDR1 SEHNR, CDR2 FQNEAQ (reference sequence). Concerning this clone: Its target is not known.

Study conclusions and caveats: Naive subsets tended to show greater estimated richness than memory subsets.

Profiled with immunoSEQ multiplex PCR; TCRdb holds only in-frame clones, not every one. The data show 2 million or so clones, with 95% seen just once and 0.13% held by the top ten. The chain recombines TRBV7-9 with TRBJ2-5, with TRBD2 as a possible D gene (6 bases). Material: naive CD4+ T cells sorted from blood. The subset: CD45RA+ positively selected. The origin of this receptor is a man younger than 35 in good health. CDR3 protein: CASSEPGEETQYF. The CDR3 DNA is TGTGCCAGCAGCGAACCGGGGGAAGAGACCCAGTACTTC.